The 19 T cell receptor beta chains given below trace back to one sample, sequenced in a study of blood T cell repertoires in COVID-19. The data were produced by immunoSEQ multiplex PCR, yet TCRdb's version contains in-frame clones alone and is incomplete. The sample consists of some 150,000 clones, more than 75% of them appearing once. Sequencing input: peripheral blood. The source is a middle-aged man with acute or convalescent COVID-19.

V gene TRBV6-5 combines with J gene TRBJ1-1; maybe TRBD1 (5 bases). CDR1 and CDR2 (germline): MNHEY, SVGAGI. V was trimmed by 7 bases and J by 7 bases, leaving 19 bases between them. The CDR3 length is 14 residues. The CDR3 region has the DNA TGTGCCAGCACTACCTATGGTAGGGGTTATGAAGCTTTCTTT. As protein: CASTTYGRGYEAFF.

The V call is TRBV29-1, the J call TRBJ1-5, with D unclear. This CDR3 region has 13 residues. Looked up from germline, CDR1 is SQVTM and CDR2 is ANQGSEA. V was trimmed by 4 bases and J by 5 bases, leaving 12 bases between them. CDR3 sequence (DNA): TGCAGCGTTGGGGCGACCCCTGATCAGCCCCAGCATTTT. Residues: CSVGATPDQPQHF.

The CDR3 coding sequence is TGTGCCAGCAGCTCGGCGGTGGGGTCCCAGGGCAGCTATGGCTACACCTTC. Its protein is CASSSAVGSQGSYGYTF. The chain has TRBV5-5 and TRBJ1-2; TRBD1 is a possible D gene (5 bases). Trimming cost V 3 bases and J 4 bases, with 22 bases left between them. There are 17 residues in the CDR3. Germline V lookup: CDR1 SGHKS, CDR2 YYEKEE (reference sequence).

J is TRBJ2-3 and V is TRBV14; 10 bases line up with TRBD2. The CDR3 loop spans 16 amino acids. Per the germline V gene, CDR1 is SGHDN and CDR2 is FVKESK. J gave up 2 bases and V 4 bases, and 6 bases lay outside the gene matches. The CDR3 region is CASSPERGGDTDTQYF. The CDR3 DNA reads as TGTGCCAGCAGCCCGGAGCGGGGGGGCGACACAGATACGCAGTATTTT.

V usage is TRBV6-5 and J usage is TRBJ1-2; 8 positions match TRBD1. The CDR3 contains 15 residues. From germline, CDR1 is MNHEY and CDR2 SVGAGI. V shed 6 bases and J 7 bases; nucleotides not matched to a gene: 13. CDR3 in DNA: TGTGCCAGCAGCTCCTATACAGGGGGGAAGGTTGGCTACACCTTC. It codes for CASSSYTGGKVGYTF.

The chain combines TRBV4-2 with TRBJ1-1; tentatively, D is TRBD1 (5 bases). Germline loops: CDR1 LGHNA, CDR2 YNFKEQ. CDR3 length equals 15 residues. V gave up 2 bases and J gave up 1 base, with 11 bases separating them. CDR3 residues: CASSQRRGGNTEAFF. The CDR3 DNA sequence: TGTGCCAGCAGCCAAAGGCGGGGCGGGAACACTGAAGCTTTCTTT.

The chain joins TRBV7-2 to TRBJ1-2; 9 bases line up with TRBD1. The length of the CDR3 is 13 residues. The germline gives CDR1 SGHTA, CDR2 FQGNSA. With 2 bases clipped from V and 10 bases from J, the junction kept 5 bases outside the gene matches. The CDR3 loop is CASSLSGTGYYTF. For the CDR3, the DNA is TGTGCCAGCAGCTTATCGGGGACAGGGTACTACACCTTC.

This clone has a handful of counts. This chain joins TRBV5-1 and TRBJ1-4; unclear D gene. V shed 4 bases and J shed 1 base, with 11 bases lying between them. This CDR3 has 15 residues. Germline lookup yields CDR1 SGHRS and CDR2 YFSETQ. In nucleotides, the CDR3 is TGCGCCAGCAGCGCCCTACCCGGAACTAATGAAAAACTGTTTTTT. Amino acid sequence: CASSALPGTNEKLFF.

In this sample, this clone turned up once. This chain uses TRBV9 with TRBJ2-7, with D tentatively TRBD2 (6 bases). Germline loops: CDR1 SGDLS, CDR2 YYNGEE. Trimming removed 4 bases at V and 4 bases at J, with 15 bases between. The length of the CDR3 is 14 residues. The CDR3 protein is CASSPRGGVYEQYF. CDR3 DNA sequence: TGTGCCAGCAGCCCCCGAGGAGGGGTTTACGAGCAGTACTTC.

The V gene is TRBV25-1, the J gene TRBJ1-2; no reliable D call. Trimming took off 1 base at V and 5 bases at J, with 5 bases between the two ends. The CDR3 consists of 12 residues. Germline values: CDR1 MGHDK, CDR2 SYGVNS. The CDR3 DNA reads TGTGCCAGCAGTGAATTCCCGTATGGCTACACCTTC. Residues: CASSEFPYGYTF.

The rearrangement uses TRBV2 and TRBJ2-3, with 12 positions matching TRBD2. Per the germline V gene, CDR1 is SNHLY and CDR2 is FYNNEI. The CDR3 runs 17 residues. J lost 0 bases, V lost 3 bases, and 4 bases had no gene match. CDR3 coding DNA: TGTGCCAGCAGTGAGTGGACTAGCGGGGTTAGCACAGATACGCAGTATTTT. The encoded protein is CASSEWTSGVSTDTQYF.

The J gene is TRBJ2-5, the V gene TRBV5-1, with D possibly being TRBD1 (5 bases). This CDR3 contains 13 residues. Trimming left V 4 bases short and J 1 base short, with 8 bases between. The germline V gene encodes CDR1 SGHRS and CDR2 YFSETQ. CDR3 bases: TGCGCCAGCAGCGTACAGGTCCAAGAGACCCAGTACTTC. Translated, it gives CASSVQVQETQYF.

The chain couples TRBV7-9 to TRBJ1-4; D is perhaps TRBD1 (5 bases). Germline CDR1 is SEHNR and CDR2 is FQNEAQ (reference sequence). Trimming pared 5 bases from V and 8 bases from J, leaving 12 bases between. This CDR3 comprises 13 residues. DNA of the CDR3: TGTGCCAGCAGCGACAGCGTCCCCGAAAAACTGTTTTTT. Protein: CASSDSVPEKLFF.

The rearrangement links TRBV28 to TRBJ1-6; 8 nucleotides line up with TRBD1. There are 15 residues in the CDR3. From germline, CDR1 is MDHEN and CDR2 SYDVKM. V shed 7 bases and J 5 bases; nucleotides not matched to a gene: 7. CDR3 sequence (DNA): TGTGCCAGCACCTTCTCAGGGGGCCATAATTCACCCCTCCACTTT. Residues: CASTFSGGHNSPLHF.

This clone has only a few counts. This rearrangement joins TRBV5-5 to TRBJ1-1; TRBD1 aligns across 11 bases. The V and J ends lost 4 bases and 6 bases, in that order; junction bases with no gene match: 5. The CDR3 runs to 14 residues. Germline V gene sequence: CDR1 SGHKS, CDR2 YYEKEE (reference sequence). This CDR3 is CASSIRDRGAEAFF. The CDR3, as DNA: TGTGCCAGCAGCATCCGGGACAGGGGGGCTGAAGCTTTCTTT.

The V and J genes are TRBV4-1 and TRBJ1-1; no reliable D call. Trimming left V 0 bases short and J 1 base short, with 12 bases between. CDR3 length equals 16 residues. The germline V gene encodes CDR1 MGHRA and CDR2 YSYEKL. CDR3 coding DNA: TGCGCCAGCAGCCAAGATTCGCCACGGTCGAACACTGAAGCTTTCTTT. This codes for CASSQDSPRSNTEAFF.

This clone has only a few counts. The chain is built from TRBV19 and TRBJ2-2; tentative D call: TRBD1 (6 bases). The CDR3 sequence is 16 residues long. With 4 bases removed from V and 0 bases from J, the gap between germline ends came to 12 bases. Germline V gene data show CDR1 as LNHDA and CDR2 as SQIVND (reference sequence). CDR3 region: CASSTLGQTNTGELFF. The CDR3 DNA reads TGTGCCAGTAGTACCCTCGGACAGACGAACACCGGGGAGCTGTTTTTT.

The chain links TRBV9 to TRBJ2-2, with D tentatively TRBD2 (5 bases). V dropped 3 bases and J dropped 7 bases, with 19 bases sitting between them. The CDR3 consists of 16 residues. Germline V CDR1 and CDR2: SGDLS, YYNGEE. The DNA for the CDR3 is TGTGCCAGCAGCGCCCATCTACAGAGGGCCGGCGGGGAGCTGTTTTTT. Amino acids: CASSAHLQRAGGELFF.

V usage is TRBV7-9 and J usage is TRBJ1-4; D is ambiguous. CDR3 length: 16 residues. Trimming took 5 bases from V and 4 from J, leaving 17 bases between them. Looked up from germline, CDR1 is SEHNR and CDR2 is FQNEAQ (reference sequence). The CDR3 DNA reads as TGTGCCAGCAGCCTACCGACCGGGTTACTTAATGAAAAACTGTTTTTT. Translation gives CASSLPTGLLNEKLFF.